These 29 T cell receptor beta chains originate from one sample sequenced in a study of human T cells and chemical hapten exposure. TCRdb redid the calling of the RACE reads with MiXCR, one entry per CDR3 protein. The sample includes around 300,000 distinct CDR3 sequences, around 5.5% of them seen just once. Time point of the sample: pre-sensitization, week 0. Treatment: therapeutic diphenylcyclopropenone sensitization with weekly scalp DPC. The input for sequencing was whole blood, taken in connection with sensitization to the hapten diphenylcyclopropenone (DPC). The receptors originated from a woman aged 18-29 years with alopecia areata. Some clones in this sample may be carry-over from other donors' samples.

The sample holds many counts of this clonotype. The chain uses TRBV4-3 and TRBJ1-1, with D perhaps TRBD1 (5 bases). The V end lost 0 bases, the J end lost 5 bases, and 10 bases lay between the germline ends. Germline assignment: CDR1 LGHNA and CDR2 YSLEER. The CDR3 sequence is 14 residues long. The CDR3 DNA follows: TGCGCCAGCAGCCAAGATCGCGGGGGAACTGAAGCTTTCTTT. Protein sequence: CASSQDRGGTEAFF.

There are a few counts of this clonotype. The genes are TRBV6-6 and TRBJ2-5; perhaps TRBD1 as D (5 bases). Trimming stripped 4 bases from V and 10 bases from J, with 10 bases between. The CDR3 runs to 11 residues. Per germline, CDR1 MNHNY and CDR2 SVGAGI (reference sequence). The CDR3 DNA reads as TGTGCCAGCAGTTCGCAGGGAAACCAGTACTTC. Protein product: CASSSQGNQYF.

This clonotype was detected only a few times. The chain carries TRBV12-3 or TRBV12-4 and TRBJ1-1, with D maybe TRBD1 (5 bases). V lost 7 bases and J 3 bases, leaving 12 bases between the germline ends. This CDR3 region has 13 residues. The CDR3 coding sequence is TGTGCCAGCACCATCCAACAGGACACTGAAGCTTTCTTT. This translates into CASTIQQDTEAFF.

The V and J genes are TRBV6-6 and TRBJ2-6, with 8 bases fitting TRBD1. J lost 1 base, V lost 6 bases, and 8 bases had no gene match. CDR1 is MNHNY and CDR2 is SVGAGI in the germline V gene (reference sequence). This CDR3 has 17 amino acids. This CDR3 reads CASRSDRDGSGANVLTF. CDR3 DNA: TGTGCCAGCAGATCGGACAGGGACGGATCTGGGGCCAACGTCCTGACTTTC.

This chain connects TRBV28 to TRBJ1-1, with D unresolved. Trimming took 1 base from V and 1 from J, leaving 7 bases between them. The CDR3 has 14 amino acids. Germline V gene lookup returns CDR1 MDHEN and CDR2 SYDVKM. The CDR3 bases are TGTGCCAGCAGTTTATTTCGGGGGAACACTGAAGCTTTCTTT. It yields the protein CASSLFRGNTEAFF.

There are many counts of this clonotype. The chain links TRBV12-3 or TRBV12-4 to TRBJ1-2, with D hard to call. The germline V and J ends were trimmed by 5 bases and 12 bases, with 16 bases remaining between them. The CDR3 extends over 12 amino acids. The chain's CDR3 is CASSPIVLGHTF. CDR3 DNA sequence: TGTGCCAGCAGTCCGATCGTCCTAGGTCACACCTTC.

This clonotype turned up a few times. The chain has TRBV7-3 and TRBJ1-1, with TRBD1 as a possible D gene (5 bases). CDR1 is SGHTA and CDR2 is FQGTGA in the germline V gene. This CDR3 spans 13 amino acids. V lost 4 bases and J 6 bases, leaving 12 bases between the germline ends. In DNA, the CDR3 is TGTGCCAGCAGCTCTGACAGAGGCGCTGAAGCTTTCTTT. Its protein is CASSSDRGAEAFF.

This clonotype came up a few times. The chain combines TRBV25-1 with TRBJ2-3, with 10 bases lining up with TRBD1. This CDR3 has 17 amino acids. CDR1 MGHDK and CDR2 SYGVNS come from the germline V gene. V shed 6 bases and J 3 bases; nucleotides not matched to a gene: 12. CDR3 sequence: CASRGSLGQGLTDTQYF. In DNA, the CDR3 is TGTGCCAGCAGGGGGAGCCTGGGACAGGGGTTGACAGATACGCAGTATTTT.

This clonotype has only a few counts. CDR3 sequence: CSARPTGQGDEKLFF. CDR3 sequence (DNA): TGCAGTGCTAGACCAACGGGACAGGGTGATGAAAAACTGTTTTTT. This chain uses TRBV20-1 with TRBJ1-4; 9 bases agree with TRBD1. CDR1 is DFQATT, CDR2 SNEGSKA, per germline (reference sequence). V shed 2 bases, J shed 6 bases, and the junction held 7 bases outside the gene matches. The CDR3 length is 15 residues.

The chain joins TRBV6-2 or TRBV6-3 to TRBJ2-7; possibly TRBD1 or TRBD2 for D (5 bases each). This CDR3 has 13 residues. Germline assignment: CDR1 MNHEY and CDR2 SVGEGT. V was shortened by 10 bases and J by 2 bases, with 15 bases between the two germline ends. DNA of the CDR3: TGTGCCACCCTAAGGGACGGACCCTACGAGCAGTACTTC. Protein: CATLRDGPYEQYF.

This clonotype was counted between two and nine times. This chain connects TRBV15 to TRBJ2-7; 8 bases line up with TRBD1. The length of the CDR3 is 15 residues. Germline V gene sequence: CDR1 LNHNV, CDR2 YYDKDF (reference sequence). Trimming took 3 bases from V and 5 from J; bases not matched to a gene: 9. The CDR3 sequence: CATSRVTGAVDEQYF. DNA for the CDR3: TGTGCCACCAGCAGGGTGACAGGGGCAGTTGACGAGCAGTACTTC.

About this clonotype: This could be a read error, since a much larger clone is one nucleotide away. The chain recombines TRBV24-1 with TRBJ2-7, with 7 bases that match TRBD1. J was trimmed by 4 bases and V by 5 bases; bases with no gene match: 4. The CDR3 extends over 13 amino acids. CDR1 is KGHDR and CDR2 is SFDVKD in the germline V gene. The CDR3 nucleotides are TGTGCCACCAGTGTTGGGGACAGTTACGAGCAGTACTTC. Translating it yields CATSVGDSYEQYF.

This clonotype has a handful of counts. The chain carries TRBV2 and TRBJ2-5, with 9 bases fitting TRBD1. Unmatched junction bases numbered 10, after V lost 4 bases and J lost 1 base. Germline V lookup: CDR1 SNHLY, CDR2 FYNNEI. The CDR3 has 17 residues. CDR3 amino acids: CASSVIGTGTPQETQYF. The CDR3 DNA sequence: TGTGCCAGCAGTGTGATTGGGACAGGGACGCCCCAAGAGACCCAGTACTTC.

This clonotype was detected only a few times. The V call is TRBV4-1, the J call TRBJ1-2, with D possibly TRBD1 on 5 matching bases. There are 15 residues in the CDR3. In germline, CDR1 is MGHRA, CDR2 YSYEKL. Trimming took off 3 bases at V and 4 bases at J, with 15 bases between the two ends. The CDR3 sequence: CASSHYEGTGYGYTF. In nucleotides, the CDR3 is TGCGCCAGCAGCCACTACGAGGGGACCGGCTATGGCTACACCTTC.

This clonotype was observed many times. The gene calls are TRBV6-6 and TRBJ2-3; tentative D call: TRBD2 (5 bases). V dropped 8 bases and J dropped 2 bases, with 11 bases sitting between them. The germline V gene has CDR1 MNHNY and CDR2 SVGAGI (reference sequence). CDR3 size: 13 residues. In nucleotides, the CDR3 is TGTGCCAGCGCGGGCCGCTCCACAGATACGCAGTATTTT. Translation gives CASAGRSTDTQYF.

V usage is TRBV27 and J usage is TRBJ1-1, with TRBD1 as a possible D gene (5 bases). The CDR3 contains 11 residues. V was pared by 2 bases and J by 7 bases, with 5 bases between. CDR1 and CDR2 (germline): MNHEY, SMNVEV (reference sequence). The CDR3 here is CASSLQGEAFF. DNA for the CDR3: TGTGCCAGCAGTTTACAGGGTGAAGCTTTCTTT.

There are a few counts of this clonotype. The chain employs TRBV19 and TRBJ2-1; 7 bases are a match to TRBD2. The CDR3 is made up of 15 amino acids. Trimming at V came to 2 bases and at J to 7 bases, leaving 8 bases not matched to a gene. The V gene's germline CDR1 is LNHDA and CDR2 SQIVND (reference sequence). In nucleotides, the CDR3 is TGTGCCAGTAGTATAATGGGGACTATGGGGAATGAGCAGTTCTTC. It yields the protein CASSIMGTMGNEQFF. Combining the CDR3 with reference TRBV19 and TRBJ2-1 gives the whole variable domain DGGITQSPKYLFRKEGQNVTLSCEQNLNHDAMYWYRQDPGQGLRLIYYSQIVNDFQKGDIAEGYSVSREKKESFPLTVTSAQKNPTAFYLCASSIMGTMGNEQFFGPGTRLTVL.

This clonotype was recorded a few times. The gene calls are TRBV28 and TRBJ1-1; no reliable D call. The CDR3 covers 12 residues. The V gene's germline CDR1 is MDHEN and CDR2 SYDVKM. Trimming pared 1 base from V and 4 bases from J, leaving 4 bases between. CDR3 loop: CASSLFATEAFF. The CDR3, as DNA: TGTGCCAGCAGTTTATTCGCCACTGAAGCTTTCTTT.

The chain joins TRBV28 to TRBJ1-6; TRBD1 agrees at 7 bases. The CDR3 totals 12 residues. Unmatched junction bases numbered 5, after V lost 6 bases and J lost 12 bases. CDR1 MDHEN and CDR2 SYDVKM come from the germline V gene. CDR3 nucleotide sequence: TGTGCCAGCAGACCCACAGGGGAACCCCTCCACTTT. Its protein product is CASRPTGEPLHF.

This clonotype has at least ten counts. The chain joins TRBV3-1 to TRBJ2-1; D is unresolved. The V gene lost 0 bases and the J gene lost 9 bases, with 3 bases spanning the gap. Germline CDR1 reads LGHDT; CDR2 reads YNNKEL (reference sequence). The CDR3 runs to 11 residues. The CDR3: CASSQDFEQFF. CDR3 in DNA: TGTGCCAGCAGCCAAGATTTTGAGCAGTTCTTC.

The CDR3 DNA follows: TGTGCCAGCAGTCGCGGGCAGGGGAACACCGGGGAGCTGTTTTTT. It is translated as CASSRGQGNTGELFF. The genes are TRBV12-3 or TRBV12-4 and TRBJ2-2, with D possibly called TRBD1 or TRBD2 (5 bases each). Between the trimmed V and J ends, which lost 5 bases and 1 base, there was a span of 11 bases. This CDR3 spans 15 amino acids.

In its sample, this clonotype was seen many times. V and J are TRBV6-2 or TRBV6-3 and TRBJ2-4; 8 bases agree with TRBD1. Germline V CDR1 and CDR2: MNHEY, SVGEGT. The CDR3 has 13 amino acids. Trimming took 6 bases from V and 9 from J; bases not matched to a gene: 7. In nucleotides, the CDR3 is TGTGCCAGCAGCGGACAGGGATTTAGCATTCAGTACTTC. It translates to CASSGQGFSIQYF.

With regard to this clonotype: This may be a read error, as it is one base from a much larger clone. V usage is TRBV5-1 and J usage is TRBJ2-7, with 10 nucleotides matching TRBD2. Germline CDR1 and CDR2: SGHRS and YFSETQ. The CDR3 is 15 residues long. The CDR3 sequence: CASCLVLAGAYEQYF. As DNA, the CDR3 is TGCGCCAGCTGCTTGGTTCTAGCGGGGGCCTACGAGCAGTACTTC.

This clonotype was detected a few times. V and J are TRBV6-5 and TRBJ1-4, with 10 bases identical to TRBD1. Germline CDR1 MNHEY, CDR2 SVGAGI. This CDR3 is 15 amino acids long. V was clipped by 6 bases and J by 7 bases; unmatched bases: 8. In DNA form, the CDR3 reads TGTGCCAGCAGCTTCCGGGACAGGGGATCTGAAAAACTGTTTTTT. As protein: CASSFRDRGSEKLFF.

Ten or more counts support this clonotype. This chain connects TRBV12-3 or TRBV12-4 to TRBJ1-1, with D unresolved. This CDR3 is 13 amino acids long. Deletions cut 7 bases from V and 5 bases from J, with 14 bases between. The CDR3 bases are TGTGCCAGCACATCCCAGAAAACGACTGAAGCTTTCTTT. Its translation: CASTSQKTTEAFF.

This clonotype was picked up many times. The gene calls are TRBV29-1 and TRBJ1-2; D remains ambiguous. CDR1 SQVTM and CDR2 ANQGSEA come from the germline V gene. The CDR3 totals 12 residues. Between the trimmed V and J ends, which lost 3 bases and 4 bases, there was a span of 9 bases. The CDR3 is CSVENLPYGYTF. CDR3 nucleotides: TGCAGCGTTGAGAACCTTCCCTATGGCTACACCTTC.

The chain uses TRBV15 and TRBJ1-6, with D hard to call. The germline V and J ends were trimmed by 3 bases and 3 bases, with 9 bases remaining between them. The CDR3 sequence is 15 residues long. CDR1 is LNHNV, CDR2 YYDKDF, per germline (reference sequence). CDR3 protein: CATSRAGIYNSPLHF. For the CDR3, the DNA is TGTGCCACCAGCAGGGCCGGGATCTATAATTCACCCCTCCACTTT.

The table lists this clonotype with a few counts. The chain has TRBV20-1 and TRBJ1-1; unclear D gene. The V end lost 5 bases, the J end lost 6 bases, and 19 bases lay between the germline ends. CDR1 is DFQATT, CDR2 SNEGSKA, per germline (reference sequence). The CDR3 has 14 residues. As DNA, the CDR3 is TGCAGTGCTGGTAGTCTCCTCTTTGACGCTGAAGCTTTCTTT. It translates to CSAGSLLFDAEAFF.

This clonotype was detected a few times. The chain couples TRBV2 to TRBJ1-4; a possible D gene is TRBD1 (6 bases). The germline V gene encodes CDR1 SNHLY and CDR2 FYNNEI. V lost 4 bases, J lost 8 bases, and 20 bases lay in between. The CDR3 contains 16 residues. CDR3 nucleotide sequence: TGTGCCAGCAGTGTCGGGGGCGGGCAGAACGGGGAAAAACTGTTTTTT. Encoded protein: CASSVGGGQNGEKLFF.